This is a list of T cell receptor beta chains from one sample in a study of cytomegalovirus exposure and HLA in healthy donors. Clones were sequenced by immunoSEQ multiplex PCR, and TCRdb holds only the in-frame ones, with some missing. The repertoire holds fewer than 120,000 clones, with 65% to 80% as singletons. The sample taken for sequencing was PBMCs. These receptors came from a man aged 25-40 years in good health and CMV-seropositive. The CDR3 runs from the conserved cysteine through the conserved F or W. The order of the fields is V gene, J gene, clone size, D gene, CDR3 DNA, CDR3 protein. The D gene is left open where the match is weak. Clone size is given for some rows only: seen once, a few or many times, or a class if the clone is expanded.

v_call: TRBV10-3; j_call: TRBJ2-1; clone_size: few; d_call: .; cdr3_nt: TGTGCCATCACCGCAGGGGCCAGCTCCTACAATGAGCAGTTCTTC; cdr3_aa: CAITAGASSYNEQFF
v_call: TRBV7-3; j_call: TRBJ2-5; clone_size: .; d_call: TRBD2; cdr3_nt: TGTGCCAGCTCCGCCGGGACTAGGCCCTCTGGTGAGACCCAGTACTTC; cdr3_aa: CASSAGTRPSGETQYF
v_call: TRBV5-6; j_call: TRBJ1-6; clone_size: .; d_call: .; cdr3_nt: TGTGCCAGCAGCGGGTCAACCAGGGGTTACTATAATTCACCCCTCCACTTT; cdr3_aa: CASSGSTRGYYNSPLHF
v_call: TRBV7-2; j_call: TRBJ1-1; clone_size: .; d_call: .; cdr3_nt: TGTGCCAGCAGCGCCGGACAAAAGAACACTGAAGCTTTCTTT; cdr3_aa: CASSAGQKNTEAFF
v_call: TRBV30; j_call: TRBJ2-1; clone_size: .; d_call: .; cdr3_nt: TGTGCCTGGAGCCAACGAGCATATGAGCAGTTCTTC; cdr3_aa: CAWSQRAYEQFF
v_call: TRBV11-2; j_call: TRBJ1-5; clone_size: .; d_call: .; cdr3_nt: TGTGCCAGCAGCCCAGGAGGTCATAGCAATCAGCCCCAGCATTTT; cdr3_aa: CASSPGGHSNQPQHF
v_call: TRBV19; j_call: TRBJ2-7; clone_size: .; d_call: TRBD1; cdr3_nt: TGTGCCAGTAGTATTGGGGCAGGGGGCAGGGAGCAGTACTTC; cdr3_aa: CASSIGAGGREQYF
v_call: TRBV6-5; j_call: TRBJ1-1; clone_size: .; d_call: TRBD1; cdr3_nt: TGTGCCAGCAGTTACTCCCGACAGGGAGCGGCTTTCTTT; cdr3_aa: CASSYSRQGAAFF
v_call: TRBV5-5; j_call: TRBJ1-2; clone_size: .; d_call: .; cdr3_nt: TGTGCCAGCAGTTCGCGGGGCTGGAATTCTATGGACTACACCTTC; cdr3_aa: CASSSRGWNSMDYTF
v_call: TRBV5-1; j_call: TRBJ2-3; clone_size: .; d_call: TRBD2; cdr3_nt: TGCGCCAGCAGCTCTCCTCTAGCGGGGGGGGATCCCAATACGCAGTATTTT; cdr3_aa: CASSSPLAGGDPNTQYF
v_call: TRBV9; j_call: TRBJ2-3; clone_size: .; d_call: .; cdr3_nt: TGTGCCAGCAGCGTAGGGGCGGGGCACACAGATACGCAGTATTTT; cdr3_aa: CASSVGAGHTDTQYF
v_call: TRBV7-2; j_call: TRBJ2-2; clone_size: few; d_call: TRBD1; cdr3_nt: TGTGCCAGCAGCTACTACTCCGGGACAGATAACACCGGGGAGCTGTTTTTT; cdr3_aa: CASSYYSGTDNTGELFF